One T cell receptor (beta chain) is described in this entry. What it binds is not known. These memory T cells were uncultured and sequenced directly after ex vivo isolation. These data originate in a study of CD4 T cell repertoires in COVID-19. Study-level findings and limits: Several top expanded SARS-CoV-2-reactive clonotypes were shared by two or three memory subsets.

Some clones are missing from TCRdb's copy, which holds only in-frame ones; the method was immunoSEQ multiplex PCR. The table includes over 75,000 clones, roughly four fifths detected once. The J segment lost 0 bases and the V segment lost 4 bases, leaving 2 bases of the junction unmatched. CDR3 size: 15 residues. CDR1 MGHRA and CDR2 YSYEKL come from the germline V gene. The source material was CD4+ T cells from peripheral blood, sampled after recovery from COVID-19. This sequence joins TRBV4-1 and TRBJ2-5, with TRBD2 identical over 10 bases. This TCR was sampled from a human donor who had COVID-19. CDR3 DNA: TGCGCCAGCAGCCGTCTAGCGGGGGACCAAGAGACCCAGTACTTC. The encoded protein is CASSRLAGDQETQYF.